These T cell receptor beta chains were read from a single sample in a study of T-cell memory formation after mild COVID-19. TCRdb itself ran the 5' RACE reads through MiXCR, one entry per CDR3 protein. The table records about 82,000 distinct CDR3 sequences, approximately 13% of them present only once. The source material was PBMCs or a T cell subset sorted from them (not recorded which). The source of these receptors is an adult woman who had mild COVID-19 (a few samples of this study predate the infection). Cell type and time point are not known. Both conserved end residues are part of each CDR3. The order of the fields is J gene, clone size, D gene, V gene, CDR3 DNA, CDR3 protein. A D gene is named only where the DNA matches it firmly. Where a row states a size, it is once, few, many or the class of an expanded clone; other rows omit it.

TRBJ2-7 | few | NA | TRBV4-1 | TGCGCCAGCAACCGGGACGCGAGCTCCTACGAGCAGTACTTC | CASNRDASSYEQYF
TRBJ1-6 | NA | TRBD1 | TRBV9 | TGTGCCAGCAGCGCTCCTCTCACCGGGACAGGGGATTCACCCCTCCACTTT | CASSAPLTGTGDSPLHF
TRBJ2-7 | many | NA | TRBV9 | TGTGCCAGCAGCGTAGGCGGGTCCCTCTCCTACGAGCAGTACTTC | CASSVGGSLSYEQYF
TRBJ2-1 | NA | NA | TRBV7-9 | TGTGCCAGCAGCCCTGTCGTGATATCCTACAATGAGCAGTTCTTC | CASSPVVISYNEQFF
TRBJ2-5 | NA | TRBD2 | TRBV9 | TGTGCCAGCAGCACAGGGACTAGTCTGGTGACCCAGTACTTC | CASSTGTSLVTQYF
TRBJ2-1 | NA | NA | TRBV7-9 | TGTGCCAGCAGTCCGACCCGCAATGAGCAGTTCTTC | CASSPTRNEQFF
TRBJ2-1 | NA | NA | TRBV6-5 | TGTGCCAGCAGTTACTCCCCGGACGCGGGGGAGCAGTTCTTC | CASSYSPDAGEQFF
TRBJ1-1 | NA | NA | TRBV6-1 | TGTGCCAGCAGTGAGAATCTGGGGGCCGGAAACACTGAAGCTTTCTTT | CASSENLGAGNTEAFF
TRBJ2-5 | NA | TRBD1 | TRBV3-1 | TGTGCCAGCAGCCTCCCGGGACAGGCTGAAGAGACCCAGTACTTC | CASSLPGQAEETQYF
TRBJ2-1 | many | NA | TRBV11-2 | TGTGCCAGCAGCTTAGATCGGTGGGGGAGGCAGCGGGATGAGCAGTTCTTC | CASSLDRWGRQRDEQFF
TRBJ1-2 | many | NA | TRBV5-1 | TGCGCCAGCAGCTTGTGGGCAGCTAACTATGGCTACACCTTC | CASSLWAANYGYTF
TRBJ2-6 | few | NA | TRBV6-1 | TGTGCCAGCAGCCCCTACTCTGGGGCCAACGTCCTGACTTTC | CASSPYSGANVLTF
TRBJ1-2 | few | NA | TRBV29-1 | TGCAGCGTTCCAGGGACGGGCCTGTCTGGCTACACCTTC | CSVPGTGLSGYTF
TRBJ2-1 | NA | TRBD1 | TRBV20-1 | TGCAGTGCTAGCGGGGACAGGGCACATGAGCAGTTCTTC | CSASGDRAHEQFF
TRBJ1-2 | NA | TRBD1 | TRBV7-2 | TGTGCCAGCAGCCCGACAGGGACCTATGGCTACACCTTC | CASSPTGTYGYTF